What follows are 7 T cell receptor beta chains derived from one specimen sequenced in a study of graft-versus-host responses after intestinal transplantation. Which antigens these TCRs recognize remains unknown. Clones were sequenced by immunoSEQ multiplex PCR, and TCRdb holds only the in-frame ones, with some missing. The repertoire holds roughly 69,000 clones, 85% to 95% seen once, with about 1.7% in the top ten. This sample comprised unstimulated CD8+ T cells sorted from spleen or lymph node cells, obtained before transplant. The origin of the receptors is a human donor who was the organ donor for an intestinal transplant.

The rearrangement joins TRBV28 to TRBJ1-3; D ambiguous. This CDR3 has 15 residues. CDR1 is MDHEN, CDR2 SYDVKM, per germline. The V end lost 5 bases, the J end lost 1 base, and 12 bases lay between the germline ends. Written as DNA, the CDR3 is TGTGCCAGCAGTGTCCCTCGGGAATCTGGAAACACCATATATTTT. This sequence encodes CASSVPRESGNTIYF.

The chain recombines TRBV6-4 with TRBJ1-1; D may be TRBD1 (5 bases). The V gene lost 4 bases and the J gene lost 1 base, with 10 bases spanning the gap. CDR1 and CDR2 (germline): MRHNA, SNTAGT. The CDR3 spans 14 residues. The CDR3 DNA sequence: TGTGCCAGCAGTGCCGACAGTTCGAACACTGAAGCTTTCTTT. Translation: CASSADSSNTEAFF.

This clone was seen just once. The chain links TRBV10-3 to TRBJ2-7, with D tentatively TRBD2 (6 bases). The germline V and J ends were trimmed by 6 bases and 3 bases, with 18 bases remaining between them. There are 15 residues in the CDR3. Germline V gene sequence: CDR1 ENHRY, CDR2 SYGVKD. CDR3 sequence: CAIRRGAGRLYEQYF. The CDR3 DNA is TGTGCCATCAGAAGGGGCGCGGGACGGCTCTACGAGCAGTACTTC.

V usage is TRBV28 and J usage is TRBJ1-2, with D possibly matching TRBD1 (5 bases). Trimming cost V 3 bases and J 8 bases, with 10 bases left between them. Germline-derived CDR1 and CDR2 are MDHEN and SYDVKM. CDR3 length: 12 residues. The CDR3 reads CASSLGHSGYTF. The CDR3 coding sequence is TGTGCCAGCAGTTTGGGGCATTCAGGCTACACCTTC.

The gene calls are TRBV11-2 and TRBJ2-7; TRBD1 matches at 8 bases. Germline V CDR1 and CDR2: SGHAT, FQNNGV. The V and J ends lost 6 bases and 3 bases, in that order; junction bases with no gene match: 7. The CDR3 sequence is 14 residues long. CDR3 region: CASRLTGVVYEQYF. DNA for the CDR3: TGTGCCAGCAGACTGACAGGGGTGGTCTACGAGCAGTACTTC. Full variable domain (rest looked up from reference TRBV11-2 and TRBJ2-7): EAGVAQSPRYKIIEKRQSVAFWCNPISGHATLYWYQQILGQGPKLLIQFQNNGVVDDSQLPKDRFSAERLKGVDSTLKIQPAKLEDSAVYLCASRLTGVVYEQYFGPGTRLTVT.

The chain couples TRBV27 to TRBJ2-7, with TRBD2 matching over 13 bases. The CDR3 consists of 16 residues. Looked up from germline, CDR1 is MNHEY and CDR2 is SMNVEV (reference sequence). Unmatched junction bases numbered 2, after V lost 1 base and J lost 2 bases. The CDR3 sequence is CASSLYTSGRAYEQYF. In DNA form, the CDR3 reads TGTGCCAGCAGTTTATACACTAGCGGGAGGGCCTACGAGCAGTACTTC.

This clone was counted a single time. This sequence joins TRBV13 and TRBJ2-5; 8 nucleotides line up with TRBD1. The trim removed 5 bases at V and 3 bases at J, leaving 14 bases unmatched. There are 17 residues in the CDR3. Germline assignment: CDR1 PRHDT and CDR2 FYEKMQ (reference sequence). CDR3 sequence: CASSPDRGSGDKETQYF. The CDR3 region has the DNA TGTGCCAGCAGCCCAGACAGGGGATCAGGAGACAAAGAGACCCAGTACTTC.